This section outlines one T cell receptor beta chain sequence together with its context. The data are from a study of blood T cell repertoires in COVID-19. Study as a whole: From T cells, B-cell-depleted T cells, or PBMCs came the material, which was cDNA or gDNA.

Libraries were prepared by immunoSEQ multiplex PCR; TCRdb keeps only in-frame clonotypes and omits some of them. The table records approximately 60,000 clones, more than 75% of them present only once. CDR3 size: 15 residues. Germline CDR1 reads LNHDA; CDR2 reads SQIVND (reference sequence). V was trimmed by 11 bases and J by 4 bases, leaving 18 bases between them. The source is a man aged 45-65 years with active or convalescent COVID-19. This rearrangement joins TRBV19 to TRBJ1-6, with D maybe TRBD1 (6 bases). Sequenced sample: peripheral blood. CDR3 sequence: CAAKPGQAYNSPLHF. The CDR3 DNA is TGTGCCGCGAAGCCGGGACAAGCTTATAATTCACCCCTCCACTTT.